Sequencing of this TCR beta chain was carried out in a study of blood T cell repertoires in COVID-19. Clones were sequenced by immunoSEQ multiplex PCR, and TCRdb holds only the in-frame ones, with some missing. Seen here are over 350,000 clones, around 87% observed once, and the top ten hold approximately 9.3%. The TCR originated in a woman between 45 and 60 years old who had recovered from COVID-19. The sample comprised PBMCs or T cells enriched from blood (not recorded which).

The CDR3 nucleotides read TGTGCCAGTAGTATTTGGGGCGGATCTGGGGCCAACGTCCTGACTTTC. Protein: CASSIWGGSGANVLTF. The rearrangement links TRBV19 to TRBJ2-6, with D tentatively TRBD1 (5 bases). Germline V gene sequence: CDR1 LNHDA, CDR2 SQIVND (reference sequence). This CDR3 region has 16 residues. The V end lost 3 bases, the J end lost 1 base, and 10 bases lay between the germline ends.